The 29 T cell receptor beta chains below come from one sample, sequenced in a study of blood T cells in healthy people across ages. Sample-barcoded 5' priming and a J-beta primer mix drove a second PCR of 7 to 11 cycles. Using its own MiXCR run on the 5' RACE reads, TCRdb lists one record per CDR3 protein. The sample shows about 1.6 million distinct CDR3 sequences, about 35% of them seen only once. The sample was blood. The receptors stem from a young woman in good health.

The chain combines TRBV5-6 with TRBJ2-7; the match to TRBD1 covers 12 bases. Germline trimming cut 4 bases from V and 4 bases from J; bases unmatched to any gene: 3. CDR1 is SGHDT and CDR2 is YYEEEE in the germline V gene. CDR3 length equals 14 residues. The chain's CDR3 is CASSRDRGQYEQYF. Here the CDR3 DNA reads TGTGCCAGCAGCAGGGACAGGGGGCAATACGAGCAGTACTTC.

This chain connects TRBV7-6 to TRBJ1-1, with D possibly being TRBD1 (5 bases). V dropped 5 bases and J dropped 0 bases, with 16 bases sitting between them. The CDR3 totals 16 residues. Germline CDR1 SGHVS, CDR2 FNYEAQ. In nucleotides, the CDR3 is TGTGCCAGCAGCCCACGAGCGGGGGAGATGAACACTGAAGCTTTCTTT. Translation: CASSPRAGEMNTEAFF.

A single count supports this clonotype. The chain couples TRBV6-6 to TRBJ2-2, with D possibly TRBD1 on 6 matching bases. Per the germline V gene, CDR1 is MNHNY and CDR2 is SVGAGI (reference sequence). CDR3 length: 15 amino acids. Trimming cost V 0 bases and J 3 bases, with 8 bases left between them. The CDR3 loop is CASSYSPGDTGELFF. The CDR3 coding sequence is TGTGCCAGCAGTTACTCACCAGGGGACACCGGGGAGCTGTTTTTT.

Here the CDR3 DNA reads TGTGCCAGCAGTGAAGCGCACTCCTTAGGGAATGAGCAGTTCTTC. Translation: CASSEAHSLGNEQFF. J is TRBJ2-1 and V is TRBV6-1; D is unresolved. Trimming cost V 0 bases and J 7 bases, with 13 bases left between them. This CDR3 is built from 15 residues. Germline V lookup: CDR1 MNHNS, CDR2 SASEGT.

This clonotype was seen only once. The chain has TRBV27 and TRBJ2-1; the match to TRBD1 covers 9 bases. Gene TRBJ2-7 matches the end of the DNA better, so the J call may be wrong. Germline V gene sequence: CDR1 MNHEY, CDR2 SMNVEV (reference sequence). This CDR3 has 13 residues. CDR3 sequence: CASRKQGAGEQYF. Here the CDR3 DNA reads TGTGCCAGCAGGAAACAGGGGGCCGGCGAGCAGTACTTC.

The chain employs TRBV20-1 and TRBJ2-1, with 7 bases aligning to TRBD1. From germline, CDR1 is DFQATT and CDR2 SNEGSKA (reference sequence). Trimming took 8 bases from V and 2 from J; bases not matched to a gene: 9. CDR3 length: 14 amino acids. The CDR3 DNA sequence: TGCAGTTCCTTCCAGGACAGGACCTACAATGAGCAGTTCTTC. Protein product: CSSFQDRTYNEQFF.

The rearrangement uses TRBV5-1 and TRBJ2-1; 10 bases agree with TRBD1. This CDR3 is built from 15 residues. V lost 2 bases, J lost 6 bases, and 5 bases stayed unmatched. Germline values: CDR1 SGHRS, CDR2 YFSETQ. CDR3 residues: CASSFRTGGLNEQFF. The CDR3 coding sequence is TGCGCCAGCAGCTTTAGGACAGGGGGACTCAATGAGCAGTTCTTC.

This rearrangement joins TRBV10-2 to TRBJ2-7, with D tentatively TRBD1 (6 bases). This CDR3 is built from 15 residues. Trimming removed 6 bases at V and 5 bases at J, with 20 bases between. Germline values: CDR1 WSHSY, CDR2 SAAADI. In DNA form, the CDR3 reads TGCGCCAGCAGCCAAGACCTACAGGGACGTCACGAGCAGTACTTC. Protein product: CASSQDLQGRHEQYF.

The CDR3 region has the DNA TGTGCCAGCAGTTACTCGGAGTCCACTTATGGCTACACCTTC. Its translation: CASSYSESTYGYTF. The chain couples TRBV6-5 to TRBJ1-2; no firm D call. Germline V gene data show CDR1 as MNHEY and CDR2 as SVGAGI. The CDR3 is made up of 14 amino acids. Trimming left V 0 bases short and J 5 bases short, with 10 bases between.

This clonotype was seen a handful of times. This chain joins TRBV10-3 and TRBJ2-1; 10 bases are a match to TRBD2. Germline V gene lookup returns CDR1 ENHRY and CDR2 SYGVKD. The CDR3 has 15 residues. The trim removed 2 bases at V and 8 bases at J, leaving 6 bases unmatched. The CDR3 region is CAISEGLAGVYEQFF. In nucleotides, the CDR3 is TGTGCCATCAGTGAGGGGCTAGCGGGAGTTTATGAGCAGTTCTTC.

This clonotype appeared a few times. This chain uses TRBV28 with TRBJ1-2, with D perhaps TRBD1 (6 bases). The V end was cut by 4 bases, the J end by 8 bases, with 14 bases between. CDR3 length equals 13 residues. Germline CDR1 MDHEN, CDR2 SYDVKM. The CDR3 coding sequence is TGTGCCAGCAGTTCCCCACCAGGGGAGGGCTACACCTTC. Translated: CASSSPPGEGYTF.

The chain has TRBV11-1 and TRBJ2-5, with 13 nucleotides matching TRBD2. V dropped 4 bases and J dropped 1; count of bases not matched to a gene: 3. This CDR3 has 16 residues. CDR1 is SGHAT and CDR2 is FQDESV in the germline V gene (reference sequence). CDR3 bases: TGTGCCAGCAGCTCCGGACTAGCGGGGGCCCAAGAGACCCAGTACTTC. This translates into CASSSGLAGAQETQYF.

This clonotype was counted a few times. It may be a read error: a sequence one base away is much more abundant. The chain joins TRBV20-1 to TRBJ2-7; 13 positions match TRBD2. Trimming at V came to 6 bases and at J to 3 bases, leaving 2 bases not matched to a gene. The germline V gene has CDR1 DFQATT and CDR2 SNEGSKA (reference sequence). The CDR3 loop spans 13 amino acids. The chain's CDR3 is CSAGTSGNYEQYF. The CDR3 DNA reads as TGCAGTGCCGGGACTAGCGGGAACTACGAGCAGTACTTC.

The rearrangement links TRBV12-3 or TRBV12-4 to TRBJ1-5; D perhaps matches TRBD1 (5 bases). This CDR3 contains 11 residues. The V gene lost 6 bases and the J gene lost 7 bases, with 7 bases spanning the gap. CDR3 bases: TGTGCCAGCAGCCGGGGGCAGCCCCAGCATTTT. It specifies CASSRGQPQHF.

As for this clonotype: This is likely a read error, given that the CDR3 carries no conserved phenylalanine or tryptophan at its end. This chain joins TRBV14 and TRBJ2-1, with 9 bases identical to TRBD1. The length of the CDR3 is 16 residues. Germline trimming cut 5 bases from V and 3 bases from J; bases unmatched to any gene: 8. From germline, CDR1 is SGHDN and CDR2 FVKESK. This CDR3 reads CASSAATGGVYNEQFC. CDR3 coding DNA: TGTGCCAGCAGCGCGGCTACAGGGGGCGTCTACAATGAGCAGTTCTGC.

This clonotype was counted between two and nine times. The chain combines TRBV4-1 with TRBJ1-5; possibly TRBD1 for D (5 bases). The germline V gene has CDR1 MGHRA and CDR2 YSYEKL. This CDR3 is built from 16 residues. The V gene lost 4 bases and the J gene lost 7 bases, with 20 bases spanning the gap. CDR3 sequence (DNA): TGCGCCAGCAGCCTTTACTCGGGACCGAGGGACCAGCCCCAGCATTTT. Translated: CASSLYSGPRDQPQHF.

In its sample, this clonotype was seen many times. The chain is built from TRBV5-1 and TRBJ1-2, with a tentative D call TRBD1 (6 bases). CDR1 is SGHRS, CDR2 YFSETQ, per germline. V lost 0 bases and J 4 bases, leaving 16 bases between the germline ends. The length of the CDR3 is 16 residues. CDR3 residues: CASSLVGGLEPYGYTF. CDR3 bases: TGCGCCAGCAGCTTGGTGGGGGGCCTAGAGCCCTATGGCTACACCTTC. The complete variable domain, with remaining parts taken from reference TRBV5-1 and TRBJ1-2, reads KAGVTQTPRYLIKTRGQQVTLSCSPISGHRSVSWYQQTPGQGLQFLFEYFSETQRNKGNFPGRFSGRQFSNSRSEMNVSTLELGDSALYLCASSLVGGLEPYGYTFGSGTRLTVV.

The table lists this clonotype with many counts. The CDR3 reads CASSYSEGYEQYF. The CDR3 DNA reads as TGTGCCAGCAGTTACTCGGAGGGGTACGAGCAGTACTTC. V and J are TRBV6-5 and TRBJ2-7; D perhaps matches TRBD2 (6 bases). Trimming removed 0 bases from V and 4 bases from J, with 7 bases in between. CDR3 length: 13 residues. Germline assignment: CDR1 MNHEY and CDR2 SVGAGI.

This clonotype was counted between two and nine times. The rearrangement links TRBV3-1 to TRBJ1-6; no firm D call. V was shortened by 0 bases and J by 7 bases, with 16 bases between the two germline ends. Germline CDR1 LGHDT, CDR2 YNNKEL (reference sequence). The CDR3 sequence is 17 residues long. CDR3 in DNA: TGTGCCAGCAGCCAAGATGAGTATGTCGGGCGGAATTCACCCCTCCACTTT. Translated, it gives CASSQDEYVGRNSPLHF.

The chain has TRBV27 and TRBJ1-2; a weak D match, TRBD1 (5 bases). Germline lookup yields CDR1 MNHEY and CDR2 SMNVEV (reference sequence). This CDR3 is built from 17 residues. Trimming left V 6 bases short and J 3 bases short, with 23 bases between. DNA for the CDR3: TGTGCCAGCAGCCCACTAGGCCGACAGAATTTCCACTATGGCTACACCTTC. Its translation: CASSPLGRQNFHYGYTF.

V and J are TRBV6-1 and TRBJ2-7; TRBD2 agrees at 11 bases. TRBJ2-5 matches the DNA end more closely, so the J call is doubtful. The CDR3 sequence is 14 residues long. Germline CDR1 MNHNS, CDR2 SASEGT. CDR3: CASLAGGPSETQYF. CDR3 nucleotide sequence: TGTGCCAGCTTAGCGGGGGGGCCCAGTGAGACCCAGTACTTC.

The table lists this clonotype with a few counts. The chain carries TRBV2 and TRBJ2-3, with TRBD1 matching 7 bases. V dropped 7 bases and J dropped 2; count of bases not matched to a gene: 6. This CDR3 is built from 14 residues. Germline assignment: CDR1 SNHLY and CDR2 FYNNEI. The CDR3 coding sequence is TGTGCCAGCAAGGGGGACAGATACACAGATACGCAGTATTTT. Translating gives CASKGDRYTDTQYF.

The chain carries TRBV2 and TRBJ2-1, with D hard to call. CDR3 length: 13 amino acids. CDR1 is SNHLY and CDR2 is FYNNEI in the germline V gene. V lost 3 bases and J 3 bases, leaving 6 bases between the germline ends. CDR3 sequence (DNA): TGTGCCAGCAGTGACACGAGCTACAATGAGCAGTTCTTC. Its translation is CASSDTSYNEQFF.

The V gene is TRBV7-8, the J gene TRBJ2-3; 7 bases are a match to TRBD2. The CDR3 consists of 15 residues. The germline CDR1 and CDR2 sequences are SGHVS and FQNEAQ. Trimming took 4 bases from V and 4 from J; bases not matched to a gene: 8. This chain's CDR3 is CASSSSGLTPDTQYF. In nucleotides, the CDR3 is TGTGCCAGCAGCTCTTCGGGACTAACGCCAGATACGCAGTATTTT.

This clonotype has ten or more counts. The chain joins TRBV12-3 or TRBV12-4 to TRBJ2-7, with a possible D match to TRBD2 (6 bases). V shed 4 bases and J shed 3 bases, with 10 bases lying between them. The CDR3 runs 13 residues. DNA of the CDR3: TGTGCCAGCAGTTACGGGACTCACTACGAGCAGTACTTC. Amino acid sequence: CASSYGTHYEQYF.

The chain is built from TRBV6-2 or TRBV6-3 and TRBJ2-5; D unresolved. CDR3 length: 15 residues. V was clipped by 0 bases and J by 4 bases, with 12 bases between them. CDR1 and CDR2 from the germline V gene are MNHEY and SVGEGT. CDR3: CASSYSAWWGETQYF. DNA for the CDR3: TGTGCCAGCAGTTACTCCGCTTGGTGGGGAGAGACCCAGTACTTC.

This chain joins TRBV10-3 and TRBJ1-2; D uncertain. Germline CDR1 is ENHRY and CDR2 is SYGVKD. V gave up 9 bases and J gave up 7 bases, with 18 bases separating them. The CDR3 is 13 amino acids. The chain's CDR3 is CAITPDLTSGYTF. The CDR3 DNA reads TGTGCCATTACCCCGGACCTGACATCTGGCTACACCTTC.

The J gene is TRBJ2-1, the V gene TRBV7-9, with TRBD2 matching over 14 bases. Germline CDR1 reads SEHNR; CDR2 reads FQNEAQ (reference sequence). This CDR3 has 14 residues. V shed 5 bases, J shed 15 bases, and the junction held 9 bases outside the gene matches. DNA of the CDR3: TGTGCCAGCAGCCCCAGGACTAGCGGGGGGCCCCGGTTCTTC. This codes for CASSPRTSGGPRFF.

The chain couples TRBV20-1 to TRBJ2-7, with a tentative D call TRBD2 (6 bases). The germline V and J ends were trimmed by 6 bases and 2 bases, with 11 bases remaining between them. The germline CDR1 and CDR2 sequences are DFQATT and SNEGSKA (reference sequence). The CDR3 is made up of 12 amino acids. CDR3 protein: CSAGGKTYEQYF. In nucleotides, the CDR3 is TGCAGTGCAGGAGGGAAAACCTACGAGCAGTACTTC.